This record covers a single T cell receptor (beta chain). The sample comes from a study of identical twins. A single record per CDR3 protein comes from TCRdb applying MiXCR to the 5' RACE reads. The table lists some 560,000 distinct CDR3 sequences, 7.5% to 10% of them singletons. These data were likewise used in another study, on yellow fever vaccine responses in identical twins.

The sample consisted of PBMCs. This receptor was taken from a woman younger than 35 in good health.

CDR3 nucleotide sequence: TGTGCCAGCAGCCAAGGGGCTAGCGGAAAATTCTACGAGCAGTACTTC. This translates into CASSQGASGKFYEQYF. The V and J genes are TRBV3-1 and TRBJ2-7; TRBD2 agrees at 7 bases. Germline CDR1 LGHDT, CDR2 YNNKEL (reference sequence). There are 16 residues in the CDR3. V shed 1 base and J 3 bases; nucleotides not matched to a gene: 9.